This T cell receptor (beta chain) was captured in a study of blood T cell repertoires in COVID-19. The overall study: Italy, Spain and the United States were the sources of the convalescent and acute COVID-19 samples.

In the authors' methods: Reference gene primer amplification yielded estimated nucleated cell counts. The assay was immunoSEQ multiplex PCR, and TCRdb's table has in-frame clones only and misses some. V and J calls and clone size come straight from that table; D and trimming were deduced from the DNA. The sample comprises 120,000 or so clones, 60% to 80% of which are singletons, and around 6% rests with the top ten. Germline loops: CDR1 MGHRA, CDR2 YSYEKL. CDR3 length: 14 residues. V was clipped by 0 bases and J by 5 bases, with 10 bases between them. This TCR was recovered from a man aged 60 to 69 with acute or convalescent COVID-19. The sample comprised peripheral blood. V is TRBV4-1 and J is TRBJ2-5, with D tentatively TRBD2 (5 bases). CDR3 sequence reads: CASSQDRGWETQYF. The CDR3, as DNA: TGCGCCAGCAGCCAAGATAGAGGGTGGGAGACCCAGTACTTC.